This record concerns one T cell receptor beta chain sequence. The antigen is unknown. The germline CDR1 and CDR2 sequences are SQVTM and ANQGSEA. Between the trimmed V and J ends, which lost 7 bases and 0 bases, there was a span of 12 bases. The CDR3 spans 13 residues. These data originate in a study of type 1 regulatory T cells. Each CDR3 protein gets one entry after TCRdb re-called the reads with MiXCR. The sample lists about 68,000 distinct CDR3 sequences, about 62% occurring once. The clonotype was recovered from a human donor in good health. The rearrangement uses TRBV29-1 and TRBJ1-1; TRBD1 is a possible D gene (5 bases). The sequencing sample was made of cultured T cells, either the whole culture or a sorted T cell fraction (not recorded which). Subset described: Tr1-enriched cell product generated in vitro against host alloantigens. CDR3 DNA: TGCAGCGGAACTGGACACTTGAACACTGAAGCTTTCTTT. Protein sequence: CSGTGHLNTEAFF.